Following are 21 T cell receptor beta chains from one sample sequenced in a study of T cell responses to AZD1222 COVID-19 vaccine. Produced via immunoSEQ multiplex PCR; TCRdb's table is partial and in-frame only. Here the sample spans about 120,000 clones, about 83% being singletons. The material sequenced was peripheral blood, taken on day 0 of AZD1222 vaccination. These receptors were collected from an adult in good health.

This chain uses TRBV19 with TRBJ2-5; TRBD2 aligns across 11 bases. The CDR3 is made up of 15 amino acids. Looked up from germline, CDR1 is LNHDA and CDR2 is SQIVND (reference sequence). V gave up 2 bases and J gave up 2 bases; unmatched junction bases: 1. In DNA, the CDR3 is TGTGCCAGTAGTATACTAGCGGGAGGTCAAGAGACCCAGTACTTC. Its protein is CASSILAGGQETQYF.

CDR3 nucleotide sequence: TGTGCCAGCAGTGAAGATCAAGGGAGCACCAAAAACATTCAGTACTTC. Its translation: CASSEDQGSTKNIQYF. V gene TRBV2 combines with J gene TRBJ2-4; the D gene is possibly TRBD2 (5 bases). CDR3 size: 16 residues. V shed 1 base and J shed 2 bases, with 12 bases lying between them. CDR1 SNHLY and CDR2 FYNNEI come from the germline V gene. The full variable domain, in which reference TRBV2 and TRBJ2-4 provide the parts outside the CDR3, is EPEVTQTPSHQVTQMGQEVILRCVPISNHLYFYWYRQILGQKVEFLVSFYNNEISEKSEIFDDQFSVERPDGSNFTLKIRSTKLEDSAMYFCASSEDQGSTKNIQYFGAGTRLSVL.

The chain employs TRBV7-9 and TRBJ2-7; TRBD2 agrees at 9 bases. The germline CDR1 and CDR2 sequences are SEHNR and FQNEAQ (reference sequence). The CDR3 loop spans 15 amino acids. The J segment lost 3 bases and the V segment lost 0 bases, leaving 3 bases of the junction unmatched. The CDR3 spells CASSLAASGNYEQYF. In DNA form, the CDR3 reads TGTGCCAGCAGCTTAGCGGCTAGCGGGAACTACGAGCAGTACTTC.

The CDR3 loop is CSVGVPSGQTTQQFF. The CDR3 DNA reads TGCAGCGTTGGGGTCCCCTCGGGACAGACAACCCAGCAGTTCTTC. The rearrangement uses TRBV29-1 and TRBJ2-1; 7 nucleotides agree with TRBD1. V gave up 4 bases and J gave up 11 bases; unmatched junction bases: 17. Germline CDR1 and CDR2: SQVTM and ANQGSEA. This CDR3 has 15 amino acids.

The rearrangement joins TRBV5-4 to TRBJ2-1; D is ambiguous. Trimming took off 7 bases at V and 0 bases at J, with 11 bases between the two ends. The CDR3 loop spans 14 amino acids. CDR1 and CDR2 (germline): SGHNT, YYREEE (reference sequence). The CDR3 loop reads CASRPGSSYNEQFF. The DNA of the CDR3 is TGTGCCAGCCGGCCGGGCAGCTCCTACAATGAGCAGTTCTTC.

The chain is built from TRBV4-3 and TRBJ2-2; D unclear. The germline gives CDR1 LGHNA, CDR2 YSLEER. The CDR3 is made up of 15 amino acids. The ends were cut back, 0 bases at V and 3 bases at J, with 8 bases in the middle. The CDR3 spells CASSQDMTHTGELFF. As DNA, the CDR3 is TGCGCCAGCAGCCAAGATATGACTCACACCGGGGAGCTGTTTTTT.

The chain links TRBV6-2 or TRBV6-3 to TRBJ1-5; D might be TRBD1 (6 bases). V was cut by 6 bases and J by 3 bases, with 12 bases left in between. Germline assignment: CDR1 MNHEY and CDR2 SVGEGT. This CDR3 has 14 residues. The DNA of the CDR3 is TGTGCCAGCAGCCACACAGGGCTCAATCAGCCCCAGCATTTT. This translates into CASSHTGLNQPQHF.

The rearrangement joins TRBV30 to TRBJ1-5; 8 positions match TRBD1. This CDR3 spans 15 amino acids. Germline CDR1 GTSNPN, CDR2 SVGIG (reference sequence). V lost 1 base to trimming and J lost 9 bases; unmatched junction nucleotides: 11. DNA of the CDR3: TGTGCCTGGAGTGGATCTACAGGGGGGGGTGGGCCCCAGCATTTT. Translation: CAWSGSTGGGGPQHF.

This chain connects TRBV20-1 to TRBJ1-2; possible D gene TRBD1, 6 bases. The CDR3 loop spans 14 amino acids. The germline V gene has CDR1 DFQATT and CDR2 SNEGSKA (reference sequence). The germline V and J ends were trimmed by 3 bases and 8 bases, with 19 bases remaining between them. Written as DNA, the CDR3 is TGCAGTGCTAGTGTGACCCGGGGGCCGGTCGGCTACACCTTC. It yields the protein CSASVTRGPVGYTF.

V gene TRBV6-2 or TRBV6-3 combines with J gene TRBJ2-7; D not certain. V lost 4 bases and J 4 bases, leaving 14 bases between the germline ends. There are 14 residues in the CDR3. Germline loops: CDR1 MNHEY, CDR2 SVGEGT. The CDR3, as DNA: TGTGCCAGCAGTTTTACGTCTCTGAGTTACGAGCAGTACTTC. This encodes CASSFTSLSYEQYF.

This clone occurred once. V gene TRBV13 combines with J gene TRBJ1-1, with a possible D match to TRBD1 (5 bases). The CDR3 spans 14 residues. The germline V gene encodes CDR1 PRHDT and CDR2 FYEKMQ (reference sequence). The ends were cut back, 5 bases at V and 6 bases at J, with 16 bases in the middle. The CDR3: CASSPQNRFPEAFF. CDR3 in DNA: TGTGCCAGCAGCCCACAAAACAGGTTCCCTGAAGCTTTCTTT.

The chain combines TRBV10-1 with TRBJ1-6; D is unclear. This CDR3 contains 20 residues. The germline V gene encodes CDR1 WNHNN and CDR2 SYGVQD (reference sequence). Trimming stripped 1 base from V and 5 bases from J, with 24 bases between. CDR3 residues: CASSEYDTVYDRSDNSPLHF. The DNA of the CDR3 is TGCGCCAGCAGTGAGTATGATACAGTTTATGATAGAAGCGATAATTCACCCCTCCACTTT.

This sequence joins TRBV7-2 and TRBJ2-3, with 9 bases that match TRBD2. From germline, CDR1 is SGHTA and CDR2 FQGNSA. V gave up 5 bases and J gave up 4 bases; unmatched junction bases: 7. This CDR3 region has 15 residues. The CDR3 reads CASSPGTSFADTQYF. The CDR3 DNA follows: TGTGCCAGCAGCCCCGGGACTAGCTTTGCAGATACGCAGTATTTT.

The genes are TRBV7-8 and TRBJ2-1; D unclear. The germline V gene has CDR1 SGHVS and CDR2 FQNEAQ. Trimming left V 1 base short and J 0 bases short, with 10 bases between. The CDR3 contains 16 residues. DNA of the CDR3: TGTGCCAGCAGCTTAGGATTCCGGAGCTCCTACAATGAGCAGTTCTTC. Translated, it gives CASSLGFRSSYNEQFF.

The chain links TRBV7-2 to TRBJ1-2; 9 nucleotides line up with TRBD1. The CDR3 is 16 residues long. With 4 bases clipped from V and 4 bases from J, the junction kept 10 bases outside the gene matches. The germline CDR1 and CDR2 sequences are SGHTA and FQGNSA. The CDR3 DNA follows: TGTGCCAGCAGCTCAGACCGGGACAGGGTTGCCTATGGCTACACCTTC. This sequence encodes CASSSDRDRVAYGYTF.

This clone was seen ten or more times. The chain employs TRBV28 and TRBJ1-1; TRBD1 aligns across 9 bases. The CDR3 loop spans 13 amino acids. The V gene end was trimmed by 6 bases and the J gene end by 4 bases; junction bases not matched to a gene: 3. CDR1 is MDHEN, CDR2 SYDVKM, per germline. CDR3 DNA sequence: TGTGCCAGCAGAGAGACAGGGGGCACTGAAGCTTTCTTT. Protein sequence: CASRETGGTEAFF.

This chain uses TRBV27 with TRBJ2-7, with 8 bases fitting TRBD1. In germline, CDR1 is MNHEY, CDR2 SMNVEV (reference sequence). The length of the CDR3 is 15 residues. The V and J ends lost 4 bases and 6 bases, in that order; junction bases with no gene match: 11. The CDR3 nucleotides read TGTGCCAGCAGTTATGACCCGGGACAGGTTCGCGAGCAGTACTTC. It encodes CASSYDPGQVREQYF.

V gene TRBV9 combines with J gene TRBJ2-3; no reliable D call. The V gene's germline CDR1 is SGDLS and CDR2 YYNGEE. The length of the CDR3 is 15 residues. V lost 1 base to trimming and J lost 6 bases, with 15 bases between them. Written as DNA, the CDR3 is TGTGCCAGCAGCGTATCCGAACTCCTCCCCGATACGCAGTATTTT. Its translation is CASSVSELLPDTQYF. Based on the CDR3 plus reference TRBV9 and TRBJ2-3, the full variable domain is DSGVTQTPKHLITATGQRVTLRCSPRSGDLSVYWYQQSLDQGLQFLIQYYNGEERAKGNILERFSAQQFPDLHSELNLSSLELGDSALYFCASSVSELLPDTQYFGPGTRLTVL.

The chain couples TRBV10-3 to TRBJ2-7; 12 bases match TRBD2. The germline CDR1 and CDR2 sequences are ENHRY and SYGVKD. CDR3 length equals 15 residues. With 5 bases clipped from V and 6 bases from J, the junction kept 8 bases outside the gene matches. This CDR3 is CAISSSGRGESEQYF. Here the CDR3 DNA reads TGTGCCATCAGTTCTAGCGGGAGGGGAGAAAGCGAGCAGTACTTC.

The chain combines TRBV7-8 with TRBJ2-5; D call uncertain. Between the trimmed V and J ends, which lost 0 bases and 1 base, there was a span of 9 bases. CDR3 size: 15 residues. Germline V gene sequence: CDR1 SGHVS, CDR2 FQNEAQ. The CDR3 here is CASSLAQVGQETQYF. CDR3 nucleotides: TGTGCCAGCAGCTTAGCGCAGGTCGGCCAAGAGACCCAGTACTTC.

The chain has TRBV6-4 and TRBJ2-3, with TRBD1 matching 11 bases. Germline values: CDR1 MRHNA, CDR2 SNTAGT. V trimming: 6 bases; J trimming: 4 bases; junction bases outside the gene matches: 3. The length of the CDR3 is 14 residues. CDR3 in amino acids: CASSRDRGADTQYF. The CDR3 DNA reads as TGTGCCAGCAGCCGGGACAGGGGGGCAGATACGCAGTATTTT.